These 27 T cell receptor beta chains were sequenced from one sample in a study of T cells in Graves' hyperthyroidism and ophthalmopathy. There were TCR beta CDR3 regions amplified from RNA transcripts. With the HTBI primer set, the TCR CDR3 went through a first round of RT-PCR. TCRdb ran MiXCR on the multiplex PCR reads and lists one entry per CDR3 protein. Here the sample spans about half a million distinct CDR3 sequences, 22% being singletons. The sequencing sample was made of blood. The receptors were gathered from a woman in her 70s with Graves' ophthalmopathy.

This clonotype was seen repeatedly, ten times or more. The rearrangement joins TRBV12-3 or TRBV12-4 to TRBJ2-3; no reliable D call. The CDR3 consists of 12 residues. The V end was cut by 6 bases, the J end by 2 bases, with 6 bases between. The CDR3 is CASRYTTDTQYF. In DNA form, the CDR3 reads TGTGCCAGCAGGTACACCACAGATACGCAGTATTTT.

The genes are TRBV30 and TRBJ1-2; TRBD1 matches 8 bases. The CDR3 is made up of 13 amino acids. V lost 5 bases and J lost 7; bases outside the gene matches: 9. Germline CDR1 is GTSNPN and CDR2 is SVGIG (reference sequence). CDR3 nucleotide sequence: TGTGCCTGGGGTAACACAGGGGGACGTGGCTACACCTTC. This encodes CAWGNTGGRGYTF. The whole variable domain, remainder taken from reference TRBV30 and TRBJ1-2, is SQTIHQWPATLVQPVGSPLSLECTVEGTSNPNLYWYRQAAGRGLQLLFYSVGIGQISSEVPQNLSASRPQDRQFILSSKKLLLSDSGFYLCAWGNTGGRGYTFGSGTRLTVV.

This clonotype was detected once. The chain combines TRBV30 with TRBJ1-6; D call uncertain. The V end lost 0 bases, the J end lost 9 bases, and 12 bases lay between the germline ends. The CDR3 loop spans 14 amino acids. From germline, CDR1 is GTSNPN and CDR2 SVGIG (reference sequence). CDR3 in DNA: TGTGCCTGGAGTGTACTCGAAGAGGGTTCACCCCTCCACTTT. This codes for CAWSVLEEGSPLHF.

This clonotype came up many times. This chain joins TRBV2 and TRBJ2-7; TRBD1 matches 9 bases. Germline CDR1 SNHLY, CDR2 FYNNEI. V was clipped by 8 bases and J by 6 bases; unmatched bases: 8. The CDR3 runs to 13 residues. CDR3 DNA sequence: TGTGCCAGCGTCCGGGACAGGGTCGCCGAGCAGTACTTC. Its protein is CASVRDRVAEQYF.

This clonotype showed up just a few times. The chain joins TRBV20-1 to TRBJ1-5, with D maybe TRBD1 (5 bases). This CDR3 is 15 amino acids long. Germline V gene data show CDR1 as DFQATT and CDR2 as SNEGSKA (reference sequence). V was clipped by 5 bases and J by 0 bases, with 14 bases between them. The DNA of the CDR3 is TGCAGTGCTCGGTGGGACGGAAATAGCAATCAGCCCCAGCATTTT. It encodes CSARWDGNSNQPQHF.

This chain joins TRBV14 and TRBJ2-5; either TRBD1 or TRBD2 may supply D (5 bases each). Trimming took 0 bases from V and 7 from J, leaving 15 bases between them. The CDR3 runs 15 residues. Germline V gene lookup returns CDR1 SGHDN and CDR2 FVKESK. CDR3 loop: CASSQDLRGVATQYF. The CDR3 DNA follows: TGTGCCAGCAGCCAAGATCTGAGAGGGGTCGCGACCCAGTACTTC.

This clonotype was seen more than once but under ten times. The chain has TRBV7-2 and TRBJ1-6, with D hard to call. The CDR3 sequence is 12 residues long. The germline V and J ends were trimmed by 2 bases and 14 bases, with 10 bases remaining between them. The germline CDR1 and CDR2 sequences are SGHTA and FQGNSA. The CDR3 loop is CASSLLRETLHF. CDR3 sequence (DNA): TGTGCCAGCAGCTTATTGAGGGAAACCCTCCACTTT.

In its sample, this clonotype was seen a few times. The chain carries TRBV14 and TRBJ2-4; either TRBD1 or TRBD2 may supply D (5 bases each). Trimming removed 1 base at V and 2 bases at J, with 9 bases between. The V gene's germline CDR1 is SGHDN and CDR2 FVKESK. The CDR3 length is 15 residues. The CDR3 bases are TGTGCCAGCAGCCAAGTTGGGGGATCCAAAAACATTCAGTACTTC. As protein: CASSQVGGSKNIQYF.

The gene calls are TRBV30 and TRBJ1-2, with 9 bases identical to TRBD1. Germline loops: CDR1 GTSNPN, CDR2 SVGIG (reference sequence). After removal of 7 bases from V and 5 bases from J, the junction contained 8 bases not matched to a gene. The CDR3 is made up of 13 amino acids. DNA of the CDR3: TGTGCCTTCGGCGGGACAGGGAATTATGGCTACACCTTC. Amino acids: CAFGGTGNYGYTF.

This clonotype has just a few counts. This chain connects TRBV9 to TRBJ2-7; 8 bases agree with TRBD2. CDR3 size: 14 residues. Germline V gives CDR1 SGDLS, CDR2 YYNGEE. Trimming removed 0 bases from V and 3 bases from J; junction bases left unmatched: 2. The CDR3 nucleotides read TGTGCCAGCAGCGTAGAGGGGACTAGCTACGAGCAGTACTTC. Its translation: CASSVEGTSYEQYF.

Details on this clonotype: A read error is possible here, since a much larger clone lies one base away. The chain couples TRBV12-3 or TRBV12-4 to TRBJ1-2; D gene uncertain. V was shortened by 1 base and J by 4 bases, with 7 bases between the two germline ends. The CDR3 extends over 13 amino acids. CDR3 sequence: CASSLGATYGYTF. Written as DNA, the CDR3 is TGTGCCAGCAGTTTAGGGGCTACCTATGGCTACACCTTC.

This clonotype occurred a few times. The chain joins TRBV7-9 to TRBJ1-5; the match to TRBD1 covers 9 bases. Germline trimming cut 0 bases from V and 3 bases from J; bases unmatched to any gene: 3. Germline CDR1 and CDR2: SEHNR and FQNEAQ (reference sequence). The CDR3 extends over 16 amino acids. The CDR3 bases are TGTGCCAGCAGCTTAGCCGGGACAGGGAACAATCAGCCCCAGCATTTT. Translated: CASSLAGTGNNQPQHF. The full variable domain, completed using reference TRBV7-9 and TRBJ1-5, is DTGVSQNPRHKITKRGQNVTFRCDPISEHNRLYWYRQTLGQGPEFLTYFQNEAQLEKSRLLSDRFSAERPKGSFSTLEIQRTEQGDSAMYLCASSLAGTGNNQPQHFGDGTRLSIL.

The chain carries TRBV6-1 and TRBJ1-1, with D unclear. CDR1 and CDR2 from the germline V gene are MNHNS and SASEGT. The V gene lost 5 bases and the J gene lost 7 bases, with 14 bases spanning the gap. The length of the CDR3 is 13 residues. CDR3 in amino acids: CASSRSVFYEAFF. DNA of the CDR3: TGTGCCAGCAGTAGGTCGGTCTTTTATGAAGCTTTCTTT.

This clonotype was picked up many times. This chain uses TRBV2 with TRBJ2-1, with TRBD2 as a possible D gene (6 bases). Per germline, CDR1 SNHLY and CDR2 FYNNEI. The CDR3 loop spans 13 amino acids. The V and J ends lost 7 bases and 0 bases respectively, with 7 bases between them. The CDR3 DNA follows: TGTGCCAGCAAGCGGGTCTCCTACAATGAGCAGTTCTTC. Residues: CASKRVSYNEQFF. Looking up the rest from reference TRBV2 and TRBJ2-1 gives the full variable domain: EPEVTQTPSHQVTQMGQEVILRCVPISNHLYFYWYRQILGQKVEFLVSFYNNEISEKSEIFDDQFSVERPDGSNFTLKIRSTKLEDSAMYFCASKRVSYNEQFFGPGTRLTVL.

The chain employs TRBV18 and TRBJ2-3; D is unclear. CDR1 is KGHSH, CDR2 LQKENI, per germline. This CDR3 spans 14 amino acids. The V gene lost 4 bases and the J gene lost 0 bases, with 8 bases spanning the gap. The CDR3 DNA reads TGTGCCAGCTCACTTATGGACAGCACAGATACGCAGTATTTT. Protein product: CASSLMDSTDTQYF.

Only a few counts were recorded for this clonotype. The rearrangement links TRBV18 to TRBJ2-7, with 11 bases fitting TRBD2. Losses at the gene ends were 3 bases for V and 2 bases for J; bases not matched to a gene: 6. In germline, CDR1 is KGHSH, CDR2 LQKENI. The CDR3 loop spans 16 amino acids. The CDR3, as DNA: TGTGCCAGCTCACCGTACCTAGCGGGAGGTACCTACGAGCAGTACTTC. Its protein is CASSPYLAGGTYEQYF.

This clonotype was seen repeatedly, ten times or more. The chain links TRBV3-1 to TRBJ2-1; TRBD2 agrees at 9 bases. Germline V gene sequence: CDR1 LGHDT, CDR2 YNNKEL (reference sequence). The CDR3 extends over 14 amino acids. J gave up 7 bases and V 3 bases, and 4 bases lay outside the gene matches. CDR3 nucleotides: TGTGCCAGCAGCCACCGCGGGAGGGATAATGAGCAGTTCTTC. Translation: CASSHRGRDNEQFF.

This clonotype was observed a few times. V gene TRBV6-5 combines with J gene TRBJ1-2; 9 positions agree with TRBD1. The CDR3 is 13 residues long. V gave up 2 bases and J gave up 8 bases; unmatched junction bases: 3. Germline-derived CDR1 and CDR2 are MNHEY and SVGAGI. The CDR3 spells CASSYGTGQGYTF. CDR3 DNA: TGTGCCAGCAGTTACGGGACAGGGCAAGGCTACACCTTC.

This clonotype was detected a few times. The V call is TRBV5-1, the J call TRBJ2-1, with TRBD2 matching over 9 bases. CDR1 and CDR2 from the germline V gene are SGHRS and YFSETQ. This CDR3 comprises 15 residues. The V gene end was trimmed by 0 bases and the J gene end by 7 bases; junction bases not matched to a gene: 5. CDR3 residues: CASSLVAGVENEQFF. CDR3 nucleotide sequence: TGCGCCAGCAGCTTGGTAGCGGGAGTGGAAAATGAGCAGTTCTTC.

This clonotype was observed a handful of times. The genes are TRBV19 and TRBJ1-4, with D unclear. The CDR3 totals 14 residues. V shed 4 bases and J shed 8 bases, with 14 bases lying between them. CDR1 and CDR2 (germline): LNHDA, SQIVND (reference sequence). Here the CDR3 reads CASSTLRLREKLFF. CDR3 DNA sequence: TGTGCCAGTAGTACTTTACGGCTACGGGAAAAACTGTTTTTT.

CDR3 sequence: CASSPTKRGRADTQYF. CDR3 sequence (DNA): TGCGCCAGCAGCCCGACCAAGCGGGGGAGGGCAGATACGCAGTATTTT. This chain joins TRBV5-1 and TRBJ2-3; 8 bases are a match to TRBD2. This CDR3 spans 16 amino acids. Trimming took 4 bases from V and 4 from J; bases not matched to a gene: 11. Per germline, CDR1 SGHRS and CDR2 YFSETQ.

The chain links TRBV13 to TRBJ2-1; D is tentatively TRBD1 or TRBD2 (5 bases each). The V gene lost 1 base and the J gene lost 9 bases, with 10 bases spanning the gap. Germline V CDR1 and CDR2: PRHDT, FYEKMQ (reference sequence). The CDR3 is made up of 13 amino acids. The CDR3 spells CASSLVLGTEQFF. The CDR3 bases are TGTGCCAGCAGCTTAGTCTTGGGGACTGAGCAGTTCTTC.

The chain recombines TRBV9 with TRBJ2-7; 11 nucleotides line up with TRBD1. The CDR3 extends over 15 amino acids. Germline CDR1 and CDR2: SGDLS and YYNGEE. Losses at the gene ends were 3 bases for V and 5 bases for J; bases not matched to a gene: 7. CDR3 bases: TGTGCCAGCAGCGCCAGGGACAGGGGGGTGAACGAGCAGTACTTC. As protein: CASSARDRGVNEQYF. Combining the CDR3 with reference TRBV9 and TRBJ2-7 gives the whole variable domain DSGVTQTPKHLITATGQRVTLRCSPRSGDLSVYWYQQSLDQGLQFLIQYYNGEERAKGNILERFSAQQFPDLHSELNLSSLELGDSALYFCASSARDRGVNEQYFGPGTRLTVT.

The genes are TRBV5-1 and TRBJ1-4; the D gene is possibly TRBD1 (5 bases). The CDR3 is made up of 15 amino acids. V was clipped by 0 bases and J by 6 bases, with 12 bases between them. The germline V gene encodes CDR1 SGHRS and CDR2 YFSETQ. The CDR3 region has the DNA TGCGCCAGCAGCTTGGGCCTGACAGAGGATGAAAAACTGTTTTTT. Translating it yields CASSLGLTEDEKLFF.

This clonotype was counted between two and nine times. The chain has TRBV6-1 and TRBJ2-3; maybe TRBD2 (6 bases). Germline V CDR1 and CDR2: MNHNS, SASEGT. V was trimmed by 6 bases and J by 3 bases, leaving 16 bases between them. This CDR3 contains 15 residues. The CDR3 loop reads CASSPAGLVTDTQYF. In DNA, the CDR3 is TGTGCCAGCAGCCCCGCGGGACTCGTGACAGATACGCAGTATTTT.

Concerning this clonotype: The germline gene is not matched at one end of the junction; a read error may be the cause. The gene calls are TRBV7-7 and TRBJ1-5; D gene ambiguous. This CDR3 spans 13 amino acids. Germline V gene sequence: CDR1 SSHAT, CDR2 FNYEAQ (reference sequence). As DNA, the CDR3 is TGTGCTAGCAGCCGACGGGGCAATCAGCCCCAGCATTTT. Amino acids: CASSRRGNQPQHF.

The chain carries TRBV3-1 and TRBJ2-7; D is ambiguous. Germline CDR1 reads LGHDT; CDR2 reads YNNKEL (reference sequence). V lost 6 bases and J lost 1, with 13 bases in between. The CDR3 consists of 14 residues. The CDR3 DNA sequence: TGTGCCAGCAGTGACATAATTGGGTCCTACGAGCAGTACTTC. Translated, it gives CASSDIIGSYEQYF.